Listed below are T cell receptor beta chains from one sample, sequenced in a study of T-cell reconstitution after alpha-beta-depleted transplantation in children. TCRdb re-called the PCR reads through MiXCR, storing one row per CDR3 protein. The sample has hundreds of thousands of distinct CDR3 sequences, about 17% seen once. This specimen consisted of PBMCs, mostly from graft donor cells, obtained 360 days after TCRalphabeta/CD19-depleted stem cell transplant. These receptors were taken from a boy in the first two years of life who had a stem cell transplant for Wiskott-Aldrich syndrome, so the T cells may come from the graft donor. Each CDR3 is given with its conserved first and last residue. The D gene is left open where the match is weak. Part of the rows lack a size; the others show once, few, many or a class for expanded clones.

V gene	clone size	D gene	J gene	CDR3 DNA	CDR3 protein
TRBV10-3	-	-	TRBJ2-7	TGTGCCATCAGTTCGACAGTGACTAACTACGAGCAGTACTTC	CAISSTVTNYEQYF
TRBV20-1	-	TRBD2	TRBJ2-1	TGCAGTGCTTCCCCCGGGACTAGCTACAATGAGCAGTTCTTC	CSASPGTSYNEQFF
TRBV15	few	TRBD1	TRBJ2-1	TGTGCCACCATGCAGGGGCCGGGACAGTCCTACAATGAGCAGTTCTTC	CATMQGPGQSYNEQFF
TRBV2	-	-	TRBJ2-7	TGTGCCAGTTCAACTCTCAGGGTGAGGACCTACGAGCAGTACTTC	CASSTLRVRTYEQYF
TRBV20-1	-	-	TRBJ2-1	TGCAGTGCTAGAAGGCAGGGCTATGAGCAGTTCTTC	CSARRQGYEQFF
TRBV12-3/TRBV12-4	few	-	TRBJ2-2	TGTGCCAGCAGTTTATGGCACTCTAACACCGGGGAGCTGTTTTTT	CASSLWHSNTGELFF
TRBV20-1	-	-	TRBJ1-6	TGCAGTGCTAGGAAGCTCTATAATTCACCCCTCCACTTT	CSARKLYNSPLHF
TRBV5-5	many	-	TRBJ1-2	TGTGCCAGCAGCTTGTTCGGGAACTATGGCTACACCTTC	CASSLFGNYGYTF
TRBV12-3/TRBV12-4	many	-	TRBJ1-3	TGTGCCAGCACCCCAACAGGCTGGGTTGGAAACACCATATATTTT	CASTPTGWVGNTIYF
TRBV11-3	few	-	TRBJ2-7	TGTGCCAGCAGCCCCCGGCTGGGGAGCACCGAGCAGTACTTC	CASSPRLGSTEQYF
TRBV27	-	-	TRBJ2-5	TGTGCCAGCAGTTTATGGACAGCGCCTTCAAGGGAGACCCAGTACTTC	CASSLWTAPSRETQYF
TRBV30	-	-	TRBJ2-7	TGTGCCTGGAGTTCCAAGAGGTACGAGCAGTACTTC	CAWSSKRYEQYF
TRBV7-3	few	TRBD2	TRBJ2-3	TGTGCCAGCAGCCCCAAGGCGACAGGGGACTTTCTAGCGGGGGGACGAGATACGCAGTATTTT	CASSPKATGDFLAGGRDTQYF
TRBV25-1	-	TRBD2	TRBJ2-5	TGTGCCAGCAGTGAATGGGCGGGAGAAGAGACCCAGTACTTC	CASSEWAGEETQYF
TRBV28	few	TRBD2	TRBJ2-5	TGTGCCAGCAGTTTAGGCCTAGCGGGGGGCGAGGAGACCCAGTACTTC	CASSLGLAGGEETQYF
TRBV20-1	few	-	TRBJ2-5	TGCAGTGCTATTTCCGGGCTGGGAGAGACCCAGTACTTC	CSAISGLGETQYF